This TCR beta chain was obtained from a study of blood T cell repertoires in COVID-19 (dated by TCRdb to about 2020). For the study in its entirety: Samples from collaborators originated in the United States, Italy and Spain and spanned both the acute and convalescent phases of COVID-19. Deeply sampled blood TCRbeta repertoires from subjects exposed to, actively infected with, or recovered from COVID-19 were included in the dataset. HLA class I and class II types, where available, came from metadata supplied by the sample provider rather than from assay-based typing. The repertoires were made available in a free public database intended to serve as a resource for research on the immune response to SARS-CoV-2. Sample metadata almost always included a de-identified subject ID, COVID-19 status, age in years and sex. The material from the prospective study consisted of cDNA or gDNA derived from T cells, B-cell-depleted T cells, or PBMCs. Samples came from the ongoing ImmuneRACE study (first 160 participants) plus 1,254 subjects from 6 global collaborators. Broader findings and caveats from the paper: How much clinical and demographic metadata was included differed by source and by participant, and the metadata was provided uncurated.

Clipping removes 1 base from V and 4 bases from J, with 9 as the unmatched junction base count. From the germline V gene, CDR1 is MNHNS and CDR2 is SASEGT. The CDR3 has 16 amino acids, counting the end cysteine and phenylalanine. Only the CDR3 portion is preserved as DNA: 48 bases, with reading frame beginning at the first base. By sample share, this clone is medium-sized (0.01 to 0.1%). The specificity of this receptor is unknown. There are no base qualities to consult, and no much larger clone falls within one base. Each collaborating institution followed its own protocols to collect whole blood in K2EDTA tubes. For TCRbeta analysis, collaborator samples were shipped as frozen whole blood, as isolated PBMCs, or as DNA extracted from either sample type. The immunoSEQ Assay, a bias-controlled multiplex PCR, was used to amplify TCRbeta CDR3 regions from genomic DNA. Concerning the study's data processing: The number of nucleated cells in each sample was estimated by amplification of reference gene primers within the assay. To quantify the absolute abundance of each unique TCRbeta CDR3 rearrangement, sequence reads were collapsed and filtered. For each sample, productive Simpson clonality was calculated by taking the square root of Simpson's diversity index across productive rearrangements. The table comes from immuneACCESS by way of TCRdb, which keeps in-frame sequences with V and J called. Part of the clones is missing from these tables; in studies checked, under half for an unresolved V gene and the rest for unknown reasons. For V, J and clone size, that table is used; D and trimming come from the DNA. Within this sample are around 210,000 clones, with about 90% of them counted one time only. Around 1.5% of the sample rests with the top ten.

The rearrangement combines TRBV6-1 with TRBJ1-2; 7 bases in the middle match TRBD1. Sequencing input: peripheral blood. The source is a man between 18 and 29 years old with active or convalescent COVID-19. CDR3 reads: CASSEVEGAGGYGYTF. The DNA sequence reads TGTGCCAGCAGTGAAGTGGAGGGGGCAGGGGGCTATGGCTACACCTTC.